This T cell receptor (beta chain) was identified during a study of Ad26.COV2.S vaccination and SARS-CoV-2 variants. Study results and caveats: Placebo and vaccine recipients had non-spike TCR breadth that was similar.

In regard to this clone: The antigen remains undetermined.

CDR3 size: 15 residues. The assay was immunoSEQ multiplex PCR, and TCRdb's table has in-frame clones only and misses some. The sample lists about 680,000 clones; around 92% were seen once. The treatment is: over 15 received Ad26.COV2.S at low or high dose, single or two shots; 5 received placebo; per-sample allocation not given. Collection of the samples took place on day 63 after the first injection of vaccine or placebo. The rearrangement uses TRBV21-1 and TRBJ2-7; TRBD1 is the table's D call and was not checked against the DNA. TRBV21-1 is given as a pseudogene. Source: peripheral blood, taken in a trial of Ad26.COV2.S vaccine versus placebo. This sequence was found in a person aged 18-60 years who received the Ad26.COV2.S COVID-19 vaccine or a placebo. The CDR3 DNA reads TGTGCCAGCAGCAAAAATCCGGCAGGGGACCACGAGCAGTACTTC. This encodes CASSKNPAGDHEQYF.